This TCR beta chain stems from a study of CD8 T cells in Susac syndrome. Notes on this clonotype: Its antigen is as yet unknown.

V lost 0 bases and J 0 bases, leaving 10 bases between the germline ends. Germline V gene sequence: CDR1 LGHDT, CDR2 YNNKEL (reference sequence). CDR3 length: 16 residues. Sequencing of TCR beta drew on CD8+ and CD4+ T cells from blood. An amount of RNA that ranged from 0.5 to 1 ug was reverse transcribed with random hexamers. Multiplex immunoSEQ PCR targeted 54 Vbeta and 13 Jbeta TCR beta segments. TCRdb fed the immunoSEQ multiplex PCR reads into MiXCR, producing one record per CDR3 protein. The sample shows tens of thousands of distinct CDR3 sequences, roughly 95% of them seen only once. Findings and caveats of the study: It was acknowledged in the study that its TCR sequencing and HLA analysis involved a relatively small number of individuals.

V is TRBV3-1 and J is TRBJ2-3, with D perhaps matching TRBD1 or TRBD2 (6 bases each). The receptor comes from a human donor with multiple sclerosis. Sequencing was performed on CD4+ T cells from PBMCs. CDR3 in amino acids: CASSQDPGASTDTQYF. The CDR3 coding sequence is TGTGCCAGCAGCCAAGATCCGGGGGCAAGCACAGATACGCAGTATTTT.